The present entry profiles one TCR beta chain with its context. A few counts support this clone. Which antigen it targets is not known. No base quality information exists; no much larger clone differs at one position. The source of the sample is a study of blood T cell repertoires in COVID-19 (dated by TCRdb to the early 2020s). In terms of the full investigation: Collaborator samples came from the United States, Italy and Spain and covered acute and convalescent phases of COVID-19. The material from the prospective study consisted of cDNA or gDNA derived from T cells, B-cell-depleted T cells, or PBMCs. Deeply sampled blood TCRbeta repertoires from subjects exposed to, actively infected with, or recovered from COVID-19 were included in the dataset. The repertoires were released in a freely available public database intended as a resource for research on the immune response to SARS-CoV-2. Samples were obtained from the ongoing ImmuneRACE study (first 160 participants) and from about 1,300 subjects provided by 6 global collaborators. Sample metadata almost always included a de-identified subject ID, COVID-19 status, age in years and sex. Where HLA class I and class II types were available, the types were taken from metadata supplied by the sample provider, not from assay-based typing. The investigation overall reported the following: How much clinical and demographic metadata was included differed by source and by participant, and the metadata was provided uncurated.

TCRbeta CDR3 regions were amplified from genomic DNA using the immunoSEQ Assay, a bias-controlled multiplex PCR. The published analysis was carried out like this. Nucleated cell counts per sample were estimated from amplification of reference gene primers within the assay. To quantify the absolute abundance of each unique TCRbeta CDR3 rearrangement, sequence reads were collapsed and filtered. Productive Simpson clonality was computed per sample as the square root of Simpson's diversity index over productive rearrangements. TCRdb retrieved this table from immuneACCESS and kept in-frame rearrangements only. Not all clones are present; in checked studies, unresolved V genes account for under half, and no reason is known for the remainder. For V, J and clone size, that table is used; D and trimming come from the DNA. The sample table shows 65,000 or so clones, and about 75% are seen once. The biggest ten clones account for around half of the sample.

In the prospective study, participants were roughly 18 to 90 years old, resided in 20 to 30 geographic areas of the United States, and were enrolled through a virtual design. To assign participants to cohorts, the prospective study relied on clinical history that participants themselves reported in a screening survey and a study questionnaire. Exposed participants were defined as having been in contact with someone with a PCR-confirmed or clinician-diagnosed COVID-19 case within 2 weeks of study entry. In the prospective study, whole blood, serum and a nasopharyngeal or oropharyngeal swab were collected from each participant by mobile phlebotomists. Additional blood draws and questionnaires over an approximately two-month period could optionally be provided by prospective study participants. Prospective study blood samples were shipped either frozen or at room temperature before DNA extraction.

The germline V gene yields KGHDR for CDR1 and SFDVKD for CDR2. V loses 5 bases of germline sequence and J loses 10 bases, and the interval between the two ends is 11 bases. The CDR3 runs 12 amino acids, cysteine and phenylalanine included. Here the CDR3 DNA is all that survives: 36 bases in frame from base 1. The receptor's source is a woman between 55 and 75 years old who had been exposed to COVID-19. This sequence uses TRBV24-1 and TRBJ2-1, with a weak D call of TRBD1 (5 bases match). The sequencing input was PBMCs or T cells enriched from blood (not recorded which). The DNA is as follows: TGTGCCACCAGTGGCGGACACGAAGAGCAGTTCTTC. Translated, it reads CATSGGHEEQFF.